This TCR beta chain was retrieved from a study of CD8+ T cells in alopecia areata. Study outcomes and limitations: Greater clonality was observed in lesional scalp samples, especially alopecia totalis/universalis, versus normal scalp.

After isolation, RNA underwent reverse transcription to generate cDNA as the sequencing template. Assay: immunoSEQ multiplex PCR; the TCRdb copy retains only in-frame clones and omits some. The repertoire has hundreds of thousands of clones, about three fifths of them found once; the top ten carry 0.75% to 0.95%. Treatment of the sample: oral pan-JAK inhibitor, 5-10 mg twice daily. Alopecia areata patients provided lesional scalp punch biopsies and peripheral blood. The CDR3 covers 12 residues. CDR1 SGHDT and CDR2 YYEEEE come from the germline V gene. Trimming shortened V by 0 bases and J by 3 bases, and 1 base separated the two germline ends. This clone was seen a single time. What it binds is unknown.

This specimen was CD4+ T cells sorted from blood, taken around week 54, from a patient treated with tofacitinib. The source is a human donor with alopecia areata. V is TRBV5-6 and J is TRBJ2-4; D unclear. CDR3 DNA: TGTGCCAGCAGCTTGGTCAAAAACATTCAGTACTTC. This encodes CASSLVKNIQYF.